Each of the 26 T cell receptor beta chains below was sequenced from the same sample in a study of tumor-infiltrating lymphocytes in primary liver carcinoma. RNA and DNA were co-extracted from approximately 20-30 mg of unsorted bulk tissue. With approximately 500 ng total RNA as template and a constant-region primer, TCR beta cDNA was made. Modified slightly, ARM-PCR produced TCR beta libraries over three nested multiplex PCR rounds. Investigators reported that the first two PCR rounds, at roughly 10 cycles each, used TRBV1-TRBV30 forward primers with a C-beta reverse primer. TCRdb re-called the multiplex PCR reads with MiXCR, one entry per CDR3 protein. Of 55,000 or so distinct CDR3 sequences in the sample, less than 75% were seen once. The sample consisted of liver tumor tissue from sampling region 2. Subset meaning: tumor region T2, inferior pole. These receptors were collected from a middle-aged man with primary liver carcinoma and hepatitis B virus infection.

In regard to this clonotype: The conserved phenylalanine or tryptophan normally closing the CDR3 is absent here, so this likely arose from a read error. CDR3 residues: CANRGRDSRAWDNEQFS. The CDR3 DNA reads as TGTGCCAACAGGGGGAGGGACAGTCGAGCCTGGGACAATGAGCAGTTCTCC. This chain joins TRBV6-1 and TRBJ2-1, with a possible D match to TRBD1 (8 bases). The V end lost 10 bases, the J end lost 5 bases, and 27 bases lay between the germline ends. Germline assignment: CDR1 MNHNS and CDR2 SASEGT. CDR3 size: 17 residues.

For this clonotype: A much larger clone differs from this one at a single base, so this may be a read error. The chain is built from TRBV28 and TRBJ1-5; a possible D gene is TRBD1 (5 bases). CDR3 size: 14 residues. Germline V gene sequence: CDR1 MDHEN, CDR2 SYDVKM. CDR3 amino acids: CAIRDGGGNQAQHF. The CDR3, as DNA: TGTGCCATTAGGGACGGCGGGGGGAATCAGGCCCAGCATTTT. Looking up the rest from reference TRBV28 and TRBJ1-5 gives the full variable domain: DVKVTQSSRYLVKRTGEKVFLECVQDMDHENMFWYRQDPGLGLRLIYFSYDVKMKEKGDIPEGYSVSREKKERFSLILESASTNQTSMYLCAIRDGGGNQAQHFGDGTRLSIL.

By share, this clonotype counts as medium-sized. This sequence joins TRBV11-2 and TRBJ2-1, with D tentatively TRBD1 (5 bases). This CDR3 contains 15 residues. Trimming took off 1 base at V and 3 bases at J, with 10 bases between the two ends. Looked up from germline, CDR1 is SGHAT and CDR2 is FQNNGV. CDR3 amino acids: CASSLGGRVYNEQFF. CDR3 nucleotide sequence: TGTGCCAGCAGCTTAGGGGGCAGGGTCTACAATGAGCAGTTCTTC. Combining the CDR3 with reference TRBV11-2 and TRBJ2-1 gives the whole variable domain EAGVAQSPRYKIIEKRQSVAFWCNPISGHATLYWYQQILGQGPKLLIQFQNNGVVDDSQLPKDRFSAERLKGVDSTLKIQPAKLEDSAVYLCASSLGGRVYNEQFFGPGTRLTVL.

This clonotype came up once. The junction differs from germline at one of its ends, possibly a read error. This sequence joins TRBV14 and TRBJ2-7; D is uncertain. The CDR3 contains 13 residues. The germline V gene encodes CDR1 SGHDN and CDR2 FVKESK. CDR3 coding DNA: TGTGCCATCAGCCAAGTACCTCGCCATGAGCAGTACTTC. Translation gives CAISQVPRHEQYF.

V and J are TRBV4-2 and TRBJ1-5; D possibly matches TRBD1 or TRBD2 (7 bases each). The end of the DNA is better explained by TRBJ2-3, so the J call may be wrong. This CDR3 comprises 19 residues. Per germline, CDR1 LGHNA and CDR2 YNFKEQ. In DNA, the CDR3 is TGTGCCAGCAGCCAAGGGGAGGGTTCGGGACAGCTTAGTAATCAGCCCCAGTATTTT. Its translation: CASSQGEGSGQLSNQPQYF.

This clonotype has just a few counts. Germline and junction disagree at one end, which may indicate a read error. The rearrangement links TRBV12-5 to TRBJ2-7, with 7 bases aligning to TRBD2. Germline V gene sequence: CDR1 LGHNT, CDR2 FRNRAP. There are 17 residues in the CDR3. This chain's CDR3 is CTSGLLPGTKRDYEQYF. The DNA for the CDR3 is TGTACTAGTGGTTTGTTACCGGGGACTAAGAGGGACTACGAGCAGTACTTC.

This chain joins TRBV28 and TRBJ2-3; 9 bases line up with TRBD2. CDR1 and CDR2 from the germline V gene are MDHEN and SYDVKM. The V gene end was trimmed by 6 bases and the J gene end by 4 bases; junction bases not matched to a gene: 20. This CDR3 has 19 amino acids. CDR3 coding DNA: TGTGCCAGCAGCTCAAACCTGGGACTAGCCCTGGGTGGCCCAGATACGCAGTATTTT. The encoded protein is CASSSNLGLALGGPDTQYF.

The CDR3 bases are TGCAGCGTTGAAGACTCAGGACCCTGGTACACCTTC. Translated, it gives CSVEDSGPWYTF. This chain joins TRBV29-1 and TRBJ1-2; D ambiguous. V was shortened by 0 bases and J by 11 bases, with 13 bases between the two germline ends. The CDR3 runs to 12 residues. CDR1 is SQVTM and CDR2 is ANQGSEA in the germline V gene. Variable domain in full (rest from reference TRBV29-1 and TRBJ1-2): SAVISQKPSRDICQRGTSLTIQCQVDSQVTMMFWYRQQPGQSLTLIATANQGSEATYESGFVIDKFPISRPNLTFSTLTVSNMSPEDSSIYLCSVEDSGPWYTFGSGTRLTVV.

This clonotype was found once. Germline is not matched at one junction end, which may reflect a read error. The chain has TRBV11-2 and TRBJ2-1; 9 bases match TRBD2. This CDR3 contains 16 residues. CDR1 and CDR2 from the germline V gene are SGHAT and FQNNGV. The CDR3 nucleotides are TGTGCCAGCAACTTAGAGGTCCTAGCGGGAATGAATGACCAGTTCTTC. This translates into CASNLEVLAGMNDQFF.

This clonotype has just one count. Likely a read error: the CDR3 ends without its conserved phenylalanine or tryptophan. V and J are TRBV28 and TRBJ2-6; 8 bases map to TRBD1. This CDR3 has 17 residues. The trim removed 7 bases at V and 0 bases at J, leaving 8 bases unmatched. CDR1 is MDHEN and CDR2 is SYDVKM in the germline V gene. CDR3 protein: CASTTGTGLSGANVLTI. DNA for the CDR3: TGTGCCAGCACTACCGGGACAGGACTCTCTGGGGCCAACGTCCTGACTATC.

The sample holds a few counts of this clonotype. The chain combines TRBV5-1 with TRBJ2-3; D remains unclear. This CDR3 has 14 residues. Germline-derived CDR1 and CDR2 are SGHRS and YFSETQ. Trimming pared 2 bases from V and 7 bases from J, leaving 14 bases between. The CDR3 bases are TGCGCCAGCAGCTTTAATGACCGTCCGAATACGCAGTATTTT. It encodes CASSFNDRPNTQYF. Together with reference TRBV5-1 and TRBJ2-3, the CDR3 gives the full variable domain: KAGVTQTPRYLIKTRGQQVTLSCSPISGHRSVSWYQQTPGQGLQFLFEYFSETQRNKGNFPGRFSGRQFSNSRSEMNVSTLELGDSALYLCASSFNDRPNTQYFGPGTRLTVL.

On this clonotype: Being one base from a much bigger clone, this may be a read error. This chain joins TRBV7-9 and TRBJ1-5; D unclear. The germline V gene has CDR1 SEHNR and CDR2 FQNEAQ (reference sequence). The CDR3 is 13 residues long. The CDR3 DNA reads TGTACCAGCAGCCGGGAGGGCAATCAGCCCCAGCATTTT. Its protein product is CTSSREGNQPQHF.

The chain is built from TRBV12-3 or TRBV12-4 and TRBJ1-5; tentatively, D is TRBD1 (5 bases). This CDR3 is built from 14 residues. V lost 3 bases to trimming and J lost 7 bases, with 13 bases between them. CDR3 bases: TGTGCCAGCAGTTTCAGGGCGTTGGAACAGCCCCAGCATTTT. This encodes CASSFRALEQPQHF.

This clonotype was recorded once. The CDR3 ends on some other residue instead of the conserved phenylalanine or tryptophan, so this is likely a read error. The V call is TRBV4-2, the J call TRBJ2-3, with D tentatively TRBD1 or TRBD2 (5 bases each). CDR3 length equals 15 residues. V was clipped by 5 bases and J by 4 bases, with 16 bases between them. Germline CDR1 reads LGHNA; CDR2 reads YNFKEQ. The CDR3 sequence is CASSGFEGSSDTQYI. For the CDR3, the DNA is TGTGCCAGCAGCGGTTTTGAGGGGAGCTCAGATACGCAGTATATT.

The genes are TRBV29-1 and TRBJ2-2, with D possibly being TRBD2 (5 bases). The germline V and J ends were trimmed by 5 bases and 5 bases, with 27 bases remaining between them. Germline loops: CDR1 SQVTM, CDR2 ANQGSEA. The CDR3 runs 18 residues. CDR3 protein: CSVPYSDGVGVKTGELFF. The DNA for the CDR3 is TGCAGCGTTCCCTATTCCGACGGGGTGGGAGTGAAAACCGGGGAGCTGTTTTTT.

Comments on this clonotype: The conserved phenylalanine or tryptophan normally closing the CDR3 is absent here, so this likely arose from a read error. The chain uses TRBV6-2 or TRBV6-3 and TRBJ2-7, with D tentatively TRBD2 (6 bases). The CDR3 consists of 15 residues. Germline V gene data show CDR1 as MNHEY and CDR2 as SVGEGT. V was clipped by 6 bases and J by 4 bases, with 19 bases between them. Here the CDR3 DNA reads TGTGCCAGCAGCACTCCGACTAGTGGAGGATACGAGCAGTACCTC. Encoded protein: CASSTPTSGGYEQYL.

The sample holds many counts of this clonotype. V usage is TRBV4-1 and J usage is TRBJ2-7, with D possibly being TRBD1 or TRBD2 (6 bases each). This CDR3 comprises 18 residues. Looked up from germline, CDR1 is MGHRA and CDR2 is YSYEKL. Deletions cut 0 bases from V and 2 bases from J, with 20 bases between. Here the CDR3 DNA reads TGCGCCAGCAGCCAAGATCTTTATTCGGGGGCGCAAACCTACGAGCAGTACTTC. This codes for CASSQDLYSGAQTYEQYF.

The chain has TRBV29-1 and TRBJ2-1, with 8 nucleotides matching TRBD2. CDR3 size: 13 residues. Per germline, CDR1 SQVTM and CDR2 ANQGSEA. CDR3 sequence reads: CNVGLGAHNEQFF. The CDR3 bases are TGCAACGTGGGACTAGGGGCCCACAATGAGCAGTTCTTC.

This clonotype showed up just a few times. CDR3 amino acids: CSADRGFYEQYF. Here the CDR3 DNA reads TGCAGTGCAGACAGGGGCTTTTACGAGCAGTACTTC. V usage is TRBV20-1 and J usage is TRBJ2-7; 8 bases line up with TRBD1. This CDR3 comprises 12 residues. The junction had 5 bases not matched to a gene; V was cut back by 6 bases and J by 4 bases. From germline, CDR1 is DFQATT and CDR2 SNEGSKA (reference sequence).

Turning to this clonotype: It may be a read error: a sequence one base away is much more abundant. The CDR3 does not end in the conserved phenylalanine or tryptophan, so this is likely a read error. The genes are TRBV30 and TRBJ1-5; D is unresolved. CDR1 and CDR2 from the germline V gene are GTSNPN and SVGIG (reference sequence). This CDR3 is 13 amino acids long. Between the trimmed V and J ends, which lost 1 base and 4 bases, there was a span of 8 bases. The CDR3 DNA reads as TGTGCCTGGAGTGGCCATACAAATCAGCCCCAGCATTCT. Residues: CAWSGHTNQPQHS.

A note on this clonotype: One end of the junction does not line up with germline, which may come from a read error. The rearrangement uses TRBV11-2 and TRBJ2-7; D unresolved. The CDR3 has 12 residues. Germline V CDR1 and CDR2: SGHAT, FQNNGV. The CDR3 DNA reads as TGTGCCAGGAGCTTGCAGAACTACGAGCAATACTTC. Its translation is CARSLQNYEQYF.

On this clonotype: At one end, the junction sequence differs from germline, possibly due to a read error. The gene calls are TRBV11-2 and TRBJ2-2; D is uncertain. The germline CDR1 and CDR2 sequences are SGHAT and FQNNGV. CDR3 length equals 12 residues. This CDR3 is CASSLGPGELFF. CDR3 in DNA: TGTGCCAGTAGCTTAGGGCCCGGGGAGCTGTTTTTT.

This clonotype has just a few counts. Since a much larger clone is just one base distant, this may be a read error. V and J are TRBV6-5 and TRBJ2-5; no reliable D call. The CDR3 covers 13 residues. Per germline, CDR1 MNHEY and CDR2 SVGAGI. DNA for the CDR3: TGTGTCAGCAGTTACTCCTTTGGGGAGACCCAGTACTTC. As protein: CVSSYSFGETQYF.

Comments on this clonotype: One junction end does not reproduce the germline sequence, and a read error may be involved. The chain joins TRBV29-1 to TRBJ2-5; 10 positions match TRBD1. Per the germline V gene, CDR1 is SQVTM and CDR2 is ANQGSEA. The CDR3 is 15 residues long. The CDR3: CNVETDRGRGETQYF. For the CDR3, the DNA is TGCAACGTTGAGACCGACAGGGGGCGCGGAGAGACCCAATATTTC. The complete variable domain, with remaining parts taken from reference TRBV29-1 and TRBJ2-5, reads SAVISQKPSRDICQRGTSLTIQCQVDSQVTMMFWYRQQPGQSLTLIATANQGSEATYESGFVIDKFPISRPNLTFSTLTVSNMSPEDSSIYLCNVETDRGRGETQYFGPGTRLLVL.

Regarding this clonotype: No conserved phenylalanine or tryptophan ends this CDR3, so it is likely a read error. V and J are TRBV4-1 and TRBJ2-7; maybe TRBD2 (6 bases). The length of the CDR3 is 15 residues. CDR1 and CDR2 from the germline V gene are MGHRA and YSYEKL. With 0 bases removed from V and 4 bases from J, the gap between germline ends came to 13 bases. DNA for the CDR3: TGCGCCAGCAGCCAAGATTTGGGAGGTTGTTACGAGCAGTACATC. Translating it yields CASSQDLGGCYEQYI.

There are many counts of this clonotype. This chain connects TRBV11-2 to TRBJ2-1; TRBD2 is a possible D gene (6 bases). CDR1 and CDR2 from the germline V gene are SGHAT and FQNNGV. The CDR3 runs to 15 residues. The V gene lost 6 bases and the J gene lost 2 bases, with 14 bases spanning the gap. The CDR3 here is CASRPDGSAYNEQFF. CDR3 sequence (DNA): TGTGCCAGCAGGCCCGACGGGAGTGCCTACAATGAGCAGTTCTTC.